The clone carrying this T cell receptor (beta chain) occurred a few times. Library preparation (for TCRbeta) was performed with unique molecular identifiers. TCRdb re-derived calls from the PCR reads in MiXCR, one entry per CDR3 protein. The table lists hundreds of thousands of distinct CDR3 sequences, around 13% of them singletons, with 2.2% in the top ten. The sample is drawn from a study of T-cell reconstitution after alpha-beta-depleted transplantation in children. This CDR3 contains 16 residues. CDR1 and CDR2 from the germline V gene are MDHEN and SYDVKM. V gave up 2 bases and J gave up 5 bases; unmatched junction bases: 6.

Specimen: PBMCs, mostly from graft donor cells, collected 360 days after TCRalphabeta/CD19-depleted stem cell transplant. The chain carries TRBV28 and TRBJ2-5; 12 bases map to TRBD2. This clonotype was sampled from a male patient under 18 who had a stem cell transplant for acute myeloid leukemia, so the T cells may come from the graft donor. The CDR3, as DNA: TGTGCCAGCAGTTTACAGGCTAGCGGGAGGGGGGAGACCCAGTACTTC. It encodes CASSLQASGRGETQYF.